Sequencing of this TCR beta chain was carried out in a study of cytomegalovirus exposure and HLA in healthy donors. Study at large: Both the approximately 130 validation repertoires and the 666 first-cohort repertoires used the same platform, as reported by a later analysis. Findings and caveats of the study: Under in vitro conditions, a few CMV-associated chains were confirmed as specific for CMV antigens. Most TCR sequences were seen very rarely across donors, but some public TCRs occurred in many.

Clones were sequenced by immunoSEQ multiplex PCR, and TCRdb holds only the in-frame ones, with some missing. The sample lists about 250,000 clones; approximately 84% were seen once. Details on this clone: Its cognate antigen is unknown.

The receptor's source is a man in his late teens or twenties in good health and CMV-seropositive. Material: PBMCs.

The CDR3 DNA is TGTGCCAGCAGCTCGACTAGCGGGAGGGCCGTGAGATCCTACGAGCAGTACTTC. The encoded protein is CASSSTSGRAVRSYEQYF. The gene calls are TRBV5-6 and TRBJ2-7, with TRBD2 matching 14 bases. The CDR3 runs 18 residues. V shed 3 bases and J 1 base; nucleotides not matched to a gene: 9. Germline CDR1 is SGHDT and CDR2 is YYEEEE. The variable domain in full, completed from reference TRBV5-6 and TRBJ2-7, reads DAGVTQSPTHLIKTRGQQVTLRCSPKSGHDTVSWYQQALGQGPQFIFQYYEEEERQRGNFPDRFSGHQFPNYSSELNVNALLLGDSALYLCASSSTSGRAVRSYEQYFGPGTRLTVT.